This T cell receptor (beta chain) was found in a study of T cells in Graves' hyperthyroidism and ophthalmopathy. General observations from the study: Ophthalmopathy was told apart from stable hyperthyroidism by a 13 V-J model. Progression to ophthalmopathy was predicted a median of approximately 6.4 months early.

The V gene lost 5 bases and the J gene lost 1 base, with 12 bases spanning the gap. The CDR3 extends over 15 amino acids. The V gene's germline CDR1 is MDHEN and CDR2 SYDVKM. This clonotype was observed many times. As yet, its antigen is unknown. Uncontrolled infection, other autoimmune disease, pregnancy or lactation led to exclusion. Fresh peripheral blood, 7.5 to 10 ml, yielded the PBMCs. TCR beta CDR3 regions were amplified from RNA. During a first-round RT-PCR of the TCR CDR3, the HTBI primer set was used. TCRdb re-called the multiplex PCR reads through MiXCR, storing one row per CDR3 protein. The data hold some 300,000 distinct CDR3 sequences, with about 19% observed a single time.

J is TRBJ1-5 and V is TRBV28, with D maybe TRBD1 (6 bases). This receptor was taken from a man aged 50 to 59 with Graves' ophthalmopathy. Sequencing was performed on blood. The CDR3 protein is CASSTDDRSNQPQHF. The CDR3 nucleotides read TGTGCCAGCAGTACCGACGACAGGAGCAATCAGCCCCAGCATTTT.